This T cell receptor beta chain was captured in a study of cytotoxic CD8 clonotypes in ibrutinib-treated CLL. This clone came up a few times. The data were produced by immunoSEQ multiplex PCR, yet TCRdb's version contains in-frame clones alone and is incomplete. The top ten hold 5.9% of the sample, which has 200,000 to 250,000 clones, roughly three quarters seen once. This specimen consisted of PBMCs, obtained after 12 months of ibrutinib treatment. This sequence originates from a human donor with chronic lymphocytic leukemia.

CDR3 in amino acids: CASSAVGKQYF. The CDR3 DNA follows: TGTGCCAGCAGTGCGGTAGGAAAGCAGTACTTC. The genes are TRBV25-1 and TRBJ2-7; no clear D. Germline-derived CDR1 and CDR2 are MGHDK and SYGVNS. The V gene lost 4 bases and the J gene lost 8 bases, with 9 bases spanning the gap. The CDR3 runs to 11 residues.